The 26 T cell receptor beta chains below were found in one sample sequenced in a study of blood T cells in healthy people across ages. It was with a sample-barcoded 5' primer and a J-beta primer mix that a second PCR of roughly 6 to 11 cycles was run. TCRdb called the 5' RACE reads again in MiXCR, with one record for every CDR3 protein. The sample holds 850,000 to 950,000 distinct CDR3 sequences; 25% to 35% are singletons and the top ten take approximately 15%. What was sequenced was blood. The receptors here all came from a woman of 80 years or more in good health.

This clonotype has ten or more counts. V gene TRBV6-1 combines with J gene TRBJ2-7, with D possibly being TRBD2 (6 bases). V was trimmed by 2 bases and J by 0 bases, leaving 8 bases between them. CDR1 is MNHNS, CDR2 SASEGT, per germline. The CDR3 runs 14 residues. The CDR3 region is CASSERTNSYEQYF. The CDR3 DNA reads TGTGCCAGCAGTGAAAGGACTAACTCCTACGAGCAGTACTTC.

This clonotype has only a few counts. This may be a read error, as it is one base from a much larger clone. V gene TRBV27 combines with J gene TRBJ2-7, with 8 bases fitting TRBD1. V was clipped by 6 bases and J by 7 bases; unmatched bases: 11. The CDR3 runs 14 residues. Per germline, CDR1 MNHEY and CDR2 SMNVEV (reference sequence). CDR3 amino acids: CASRRTGSNNEQYF. The CDR3 region has the DNA TGTGCCAGCAGGCGGACAGGGTCCAACAATGAGCAGTACTTC.

This clonotype was detected many times. The V call is TRBV20-1, the J call TRBJ2-3, with D unclear. Trimming cost V 3 bases and J 1 base, with 14 bases left between them. CDR1 DFQATT and CDR2 SNEGSKA come from the germline V gene (reference sequence). The CDR3 is 15 amino acids. CDR3 protein: CSASDRRSGTDTQYF. CDR3 nucleotide sequence: TGCAGTGCTAGTGATAGGCGGAGCGGCACAGATACGCAGTATTTT.

This clonotype was recorded a few times. This sequence joins TRBV12-3 or TRBV12-4 and TRBJ1-2; 7 bases are a match to TRBD1. This CDR3 spans 16 amino acids. Trimming at V came to 3 bases and at J to 2 bases, leaving 9 bases not matched to a gene. CDR3 in DNA: TGTGCCAGCAGTTTGACAGGGAGCCCCCGAAACTATGGCTACACCTTC. It encodes CASSLTGSPRNYGYTF.

There are many counts of this clonotype. The chain recombines TRBV9 with TRBJ1-5; TRBD1 aligns across 12 bases. Germline trimming cut 3 bases from V and 3 bases from J; bases unmatched to any gene: 4. This CDR3 spans 16 amino acids. CDR1 is SGDLS, CDR2 YYNGEE, per germline. The CDR3 nucleotides read TGTGCCAGCAGCGCTGGGACAGGGGGCAACAATCAGCCCCAGCATTTT. It codes for CASSAGTGGNNQPQHF.

V gene TRBV9 combines with J gene TRBJ2-1; D perhaps matches TRBD2 (6 bases). Trimming removed 0 bases at V and 4 bases at J, with 11 bases between. Germline assignment: CDR1 SGDLS and CDR2 YYNGEE. This CDR3 contains 15 residues. CDR3 coding DNA: TGTGCCAGCAGCGTAGAACCCGGGGGATACAATGAGCAGTTCTTC. Its protein is CASSVEPGGYNEQFF.

About this clonotype itself: Germline is not matched at one junction end, which may reflect a read error. The V and J genes are TRBV11-2 and TRBJ2-5, with 11 nucleotides matching TRBD2. The end of the DNA fits TRBJ2-1 better, so the J call may be wrong. CDR1 is SGHAT and CDR2 is FQNNGV in the germline V gene. The CDR3 has 17 residues. The CDR3 sequence is CASSLDYGTSGQETQFF. The CDR3 DNA reads TGTGCCAGCAGTTTAGATTACGGGACTAGCGGCCAAGAGACCCAGTTCTTC.

For this clonotype: A read error may produce the germline difference seen at one junction end. The chain uses TRBV6-4 and TRBJ2-3; D may be TRBD1 (6 bases). The CDR3 covers 18 residues. The germline CDR1 and CDR2 sequences are MRHNA and SNTAGT. The CDR3 region is CAGSDGEPGVIITDTQYF. CDR3 DNA sequence: TGTGCCGGCAGTGACGGGGAGCCAGGGGTAATAATCACAGATACGCAGTATTTT.

The chain carries TRBV3-1 and TRBJ1-2, with D possibly being TRBD1 (6 bases). The CDR3 consists of 12 residues. CDR1 LGHDT and CDR2 YNNKEL come from the germline V gene (reference sequence). Trimming stripped 5 bases from V and 7 bases from J, with 11 bases between. The DNA for the CDR3 is TGTGCCAGCAGCTTGAAGGGGGGTGGCTACACCTTC. It yields the protein CASSLKGGGYTF.

The rearrangement links TRBV7-9 to TRBJ2-3, with D perhaps TRBD2 (6 bases). CDR3 size: 15 residues. The V end lost 4 bases, the J end lost 1 base, and 12 bases lay between the germline ends. Germline V gene data show CDR1 as SEHNR and CDR2 as FQNEAQ (reference sequence). The CDR3, as DNA: TGTGCCAGCAGCTCCTCCCTAGCGCGCACAGATACGCAGTATTTT. Translating gives CASSSSLARTDTQYF.

This chain uses TRBV5-1 with TRBJ2-5, with 11 bases identical to TRBD2. The CDR3 consists of 16 residues. Germline trimming cut 0 bases from V and 4 bases from J; bases unmatched to any gene: 5. Looked up from germline, CDR1 is SGHRS and CDR2 is YFSETQ. The CDR3 sequence is CASSLVASGGTETQYF. In DNA form, the CDR3 reads TGCGCCAGCAGCTTGGTGGCTAGCGGGGGGACAGAGACCCAGTACTTC. Using reference TRBV5-1 and TRBJ2-5 for the parts outside the CDR3, the full variable domain is KAGVTQTPRYLIKTRGQQVTLSCSPISGHRSVSWYQQTPGQGLQFLFEYFSETQRNKGNFPGRFSGRQFSNSRSEMNVSTLELGDSALYLCASSLVASGGTETQYFGPGTRLLVL.

The chain joins TRBV12-3 or TRBV12-4 to TRBJ2-2; 7 bases map to TRBD1. The CDR3 is 14 amino acids. After removal of 6 bases from V and 9 bases from J, the junction contained 10 bases not matched to a gene. CDR3 sequence reads: CASSRDSATWELFF. In nucleotides, the CDR3 is TGTGCCAGCAGCCGGGACAGTGCGACCTGGGAGCTGTTTTTT.

Comment on this clonotype: Possible read error: a much larger clone is one base away. No DNA is shown, since the ends of the CDR3 on it are uncertain; the CDR3 is the one TCRdb lists. The chain joins TRBV9 to TRBJ2-1; the D segment call TRBD1 is taken from the table without a DNA check. CDR1 SGDLS and CDR2 YYNGEE come from the germline V gene. The CDR3 sequence runs 15 residues, both termini included. This CDR3 is CASSVGQGAFNEQCF.

This clonotype was counted at least ten times. The chain joins TRBV27 to TRBJ2-3; D remains unclear. V dropped 3 bases and J dropped 4 bases, with 8 bases sitting between them. CDR1 is MNHEY and CDR2 is SMNVEV in the germline V gene (reference sequence). CDR3 size: 13 residues. The CDR3 DNA sequence: TGTGCCAGCAGTTTTCTAGGGTCAGATACGCAGTATTTT. Translated, it gives CASSFLGSDTQYF.

This clonotype came up many times. This chain connects TRBV20-1 to TRBJ2-5; the D gene is possibly TRBD1 (6 bases). The DNA end is more similar to TRBJ2-7, so the J call may be wrong. CDR3 size: 11 residues. CDR1 is DFQATT, CDR2 SNEGSKA, per germline (reference sequence). For the CDR3, the DNA is TGCAGTGCTAGTTCCAGGGGCGAGCAGTACTTC. Its translation: CSASSRGEQYF.

In the case of this clonotype: An end of the junction differs from the germline gene, which may be a read error. The gene calls are TRBV6-2 or TRBV6-3 and TRBJ2-5; TRBD2 might be the D (6 bases). This CDR3 spans 15 amino acids. Germline CDR1 and CDR2: MNHEY and SVGEGT. The CDR3 region is CAGSPGTLMGETQYF. The CDR3 DNA reads as TGTGCCGGCAGTCCTGGGACTCTCATGGGGGAGACCCAGTACTTC.

This chain links TRBV3-1 with TRBJ2-5; TRBD2 aligns across 8 bases. CDR1 LGHDT and CDR2 YNNKEL come from the germline V gene (reference sequence). This CDR3 is 18 amino acids long. V lost 4 bases to trimming and J lost 1 base; unmatched junction nucleotides: 14. In nucleotides, the CDR3 is TGTGCCAGCAGCCCGCGGTTAACGGGCGGGGGGACCCAAGAGACCCAGTACTTC. Its protein product is CASSPRLTGGGTQETQYF.

This clonotype has ten or more counts. J is TRBJ2-5 and V is TRBV7-2; 7 bases line up with TRBD1. Trimming took 5 bases from V and 5 from J; bases not matched to a gene: 8. Germline assignment: CDR1 SGHTA and CDR2 FQGNSA. CDR3 length equals 14 residues. The chain's CDR3 is CASSPQGVGETQYF. DNA of the CDR3: TGTGCCAGCAGCCCCCAGGGGGTAGGGGAGACCCAGTACTTC.

A remark on this clonotype: A single base separates this from a much larger clone, so it may be a read error. V is TRBV7-9 and J is TRBJ2-3; D gene uncertain. Germline V CDR1 and CDR2: SEHNR, FQNEAQ (reference sequence). This CDR3 has 13 amino acids. CDR3 loop: CAGSLMGSDTQYF. CDR3 sequence (DNA): TGTGCCGGCAGCTTAATGGGGTCGGATACGCAGTATTTT.

Comments on this clonotype: This may stem from a read error, because a much larger clone lies one nucleotide away. The V and J genes are TRBV3-1 and TRBJ2-3; D is possibly TRBD1 (6 bases). This CDR3 region has 15 residues. The germline gives CDR1 LGHDT, CDR2 YNNKEL (reference sequence). V was clipped by 3 bases and J by 5 bases, with 15 bases between them. DNA for the CDR3: TGTGCCAGCAGCCACCGACAGGTAAGGGAAGATACGCAGTATTTT. It is translated as CASSHRQVREDTQYF.

This clonotype showed up many times. The chain uses TRBV7-9 and TRBJ2-7, with 8 bases that match TRBD1. The J segment lost 2 bases and the V segment lost 5 bases, leaving 5 bases of the junction unmatched. Germline CDR1 SEHNR, CDR2 FQNEAQ (reference sequence). The CDR3 is 14 residues long. CDR3 protein: CASSRQGRPYEQYF. CDR3 sequence (DNA): TGTGCCAGCAGCCGACAGGGGCGGCCCTACGAGCAGTACTTC.

This clonotype was counted ten times or more. The genes are TRBV7-9 and TRBJ1-2; 7 positions agree with TRBD1. V lost 5 bases to trimming and J lost 6 bases; unmatched junction nucleotides: 9. Germline V CDR1 and CDR2: SEHNR, FQNEAQ (reference sequence). The CDR3 covers 14 residues. This CDR3 is CASSHPPGGHGYTF. The CDR3 DNA is TGTGCCAGCAGCCATCCCCCAGGGGGTCATGGCTACACCTTC.

V and J are TRBV7-9 and TRBJ2-4; no definite D call. Trimming shortened V by 5 bases and J by 8 bases, and 7 bases separated the two germline ends. Germline V gives CDR1 SEHNR, CDR2 FQNEAQ (reference sequence). This CDR3 spans 11 amino acids. CDR3 amino acids: CASSEKDIQYF. The DNA of the CDR3 is TGTGCCAGCAGCGAAAAAGACATTCAGTACTTC. The entire variable domain, with the rest obtained from reference TRBV7-9 and TRBJ2-4, is as follows: DTGVSQNPRHKITKRGQNVTFRCDPISEHNRLYWYRQTLGQGPEFLTYFQNEAQLEKSRLLSDRFSAERPKGSFSTLEIQRTEQGDSAMYLCASSEKDIQYFGAGTRLSVL.

This clonotype was observed a few times. V is TRBV3-1 and J is TRBJ1-2; possibly TRBD1 for D (6 bases). CDR1 LGHDT and CDR2 YNNKEL come from the germline V gene (reference sequence). This CDR3 spans 15 amino acids. Trimming shortened V by 5 bases and J by 0 bases, and 13 bases separated the two germline ends. The CDR3 is CASSSTGLANYGYTF. The CDR3 bases are TGTGCCAGCAGCTCAACAGGGTTAGCTAACTATGGCTACACCTTC.

In regard to this clonotype: One base away lies a much larger clone, so this may be a sequencing read error. J is TRBJ2-5 and V is TRBV10-2; a weak D match, TRBD1 (5 bases). TRBJ2-7 explains the end of the DNA better; the J call may be wrong. The length of the CDR3 is 13 residues. Germline V gene lookup returns CDR1 WSHSY and CDR2 SAAADI. CDR3 region: CASSDNQGYEQYF. In nucleotides, the CDR3 is TGCGCCAGCAGTGATAACCAGGGCTACGAGCAGTACTTC.

This clonotype has at least ten counts. The CDR3 protein is CASSFSLGTETQYF. The CDR3 nucleotides are TGCGCCAGCAGCTTCTCTCTGGGAACAGAGACCCAGTACTTC. The chain joins TRBV5-1 to TRBJ2-5; D remains ambiguous. The length of the CDR3 is 14 residues. Germline V CDR1 and CDR2: SGHRS, YFSETQ. Trimming left V 2 bases short and J 4 bases short, with 12 bases between.